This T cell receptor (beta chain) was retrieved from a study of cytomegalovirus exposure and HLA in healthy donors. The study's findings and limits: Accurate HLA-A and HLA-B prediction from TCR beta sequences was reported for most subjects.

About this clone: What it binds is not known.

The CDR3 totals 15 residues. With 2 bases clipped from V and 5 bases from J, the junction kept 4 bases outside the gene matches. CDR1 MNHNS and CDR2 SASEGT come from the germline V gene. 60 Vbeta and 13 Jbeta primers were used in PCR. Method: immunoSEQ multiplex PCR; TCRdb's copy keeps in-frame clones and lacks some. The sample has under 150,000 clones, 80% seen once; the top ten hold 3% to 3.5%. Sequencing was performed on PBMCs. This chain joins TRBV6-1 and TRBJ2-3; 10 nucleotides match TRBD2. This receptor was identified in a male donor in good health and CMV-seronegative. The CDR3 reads CASSESGGAGDTQYF. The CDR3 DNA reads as TGTGCCAGCAGTGAAAGCGGGGGGGCGGGAGATACGCAGTATTTT.